This is a list of T cell receptor beta chains from one sample in a study of cytomegalovirus exposure and HLA in healthy donors. The repertoire was sequenced with immunoSEQ multiplex PCR; TCRdb's copy has only in-frame clones and lacks some. The data show 150,000 to 200,000 clones, over 60% seen once. The sample consisted of PBMCs. These receptors originate from a middle-aged man in good health and CMV-seronegative. Each CDR3 is given with its conserved first and last residue. A D gene is named only where the DNA matches it firmly. Expanded clones get a size class; other rows say once, few or many, or leave the size out.

J gene,V gene,D gene,clone size,CDR3 DNA,CDR3 protein
TRBJ2-1,TRBV6-7,TRBD2,NA,TGTGCCAGCAGTTCCCCGGGGACTAGCGGGGGGAGCGCCTACAATGAGCAGTTCTTC,CASSSPGTSGGSAYNEQFF
TRBJ2-5,TRBV18,NA,NA,TGTGCCAGCTCACCATCGGAGGTTCAAGAGACCCAGTACTTC,CASSPSEVQETQYF
TRBJ2-5,TRBV6-1,NA,few,TGTGCCAGCAGTGAAGTTCCCAGGGCTAAGACCCAGTACTTC,CASSEVPRAKTQYF
TRBJ2-5,TRBV11-2,NA,NA,TGTGCCAGCAGCTTAATCGGGAGTCGGGGTACCCAGTACTTC,CASSLIGSRGTQYF
TRBJ2-3,TRBV5-1,TRBD2,NA,TGCGCCAGCAGCTTGGTCGCTAGCGGGGGCTTAATCACAGATACGCAGTATTTT,CASSLVASGGLITDTQYF
TRBJ2-7,TRBV4-2,TRBD2,few,TGTGCCAGCAGCCAAAGACCCGGTGGACTAGCGGGGGACTACGAGCAGTACTTC,CASSQRPGGLAGDYEQYF
TRBJ1-2,TRBV21-1,NA,NA,TGTGCCAGCAAACACGGATCCCAGGGGGAATATGGCTACACCTTC,CASKHGSQGEYGYTF
TRBJ2-4,TRBV5-1,TRBD2,NA,TGCGCCAGCAGCTTCGGGGGGTTCTTAGCCAAAAACATTCAGTACTTC,CASSFGGFLAKNIQYF
TRBJ2-7,TRBV6-1,NA,NA,TGTGCCAGCAGTGAAGTCGTGACAGGCATTACCTACGAGCAGTACTTC,CASSEVVTGITYEQYF
TRBJ1-4,TRBV7-9,TRBD1,NA,TGTGCCAGCTCCTACTGGACAGGCACTCCCGGGAGTGAAAAACTGTTTTTT,CASSYWTGTPGSEKLFF
TRBJ1-1,TRBV19,NA,NA,TGTGCCAGTAGTTCACAGGGGAACACTGAAGCTTTCTTT,CASSSQGNTEAFF
TRBJ2-7,TRBV25-1,NA,few,TGTGCCAGCAGTGTGGGGGACAAGTTCTACGAGCAGTACTTC,CASSVGDKFYEQYF
TRBJ2-7,TRBV7-2,NA,NA,TGTGCCAGCAGTCAAACCTTGGGGGGCGAGCAGTACTTC,CASSQTLGGEQYF
TRBJ2-7,TRBV15,TRBD1,NA,TGTGCCACCAGCCCGGACAGGGCGAACGAGCAGTACTTC,CATSPDRANEQYF
TRBJ2-3,TRBV7-8,TRBD1,NA,TGTGCCAGCAGCCTCGACAGGGGGACGGGCACAGATACGCAGTATTTT,CASSLDRGTGTDTQYF
TRBJ2-7,TRBV7-9,NA,few,TGTGCCAGCAGCTTAGTCGGAGTAGGCATTATTGAGCAGTACTTC,CASSLVGVGIIEQYF
TRBJ1-1,TRBV9,TRBD1,NA,TGTGCCAGCAGCGCTTCGGGACAGGGTTCCACTGAAGCTTTCTTT,CASSASGQGSTEAFF
TRBJ1-2,TRBV7-9,TRBD1,NA,TGTGCCAGCAGCATACCGGGACAGGGGATCGGCTACACCTTC,CASSIPGQGIGYTF
TRBJ1-6,TRBV7-2,TRBD1,NA,TGTGCCAGCAGCCCCCGGGACAGAGTTAATTCACCCCTCCACTTT,CASSPRDRVNSPLHF
TRBJ2-7,TRBV5-1,TRBD1,NA,TGCGCCAGCAGCCCGGACAGGGACGGCGACGAGCAGTACTTC,CASSPDRDGDEQYF
TRBJ2-1,TRBV29-1,TRBD2,NA,TGCAGCTCCCTCAGCGGGGAGAGGTATGAGCAGTTCTTC,CSSLSGERYEQFF
TRBJ2-1,TRBV25-1,TRBD2,NA,TGTGCCAGCAGTGTCCCAGCGGGGTCGGCTATGAATGAGCAGTTCTTC,CASSVPAGSAMNEQFF
TRBJ2-3,TRBV7-9,TRBD2,NA,TGTGCCAGCAGCTCCACACTAGCGGGATTGTCAGATACGCAGTATTTT,CASSSTLAGLSDTQYF
TRBJ1-2,TRBV5-6,NA,NA,TGTGCCAGCAGCCCAGGGTATGGCTACACCTTC,CASSPGYGYTF
TRBJ1-2,TRBV6-5,NA,once,TGTGCCAGCAGACTCTTAGGGGGAAACCGTGGCTACACCTTC,CASRLLGGNRGYTF
TRBJ2-5,TRBV18,TRBD1,NA,TGTGCCAGCTCACCGTCGACAGGGAGAGAGACCCAGTACTTC,CASSPSTGRETQYF
TRBJ1-2,TRBV7-2,TRBD1,NA,TGTGCCAGCAGCCTCCTGCAGGGGGCGGGAGGCTACACCTTC,CASSLLQGAGGYTF
TRBJ2-7,TRBV2,NA,NA,TGTGCCAGCACTGCGTCGGGTGTGGAGCAGTACTTC,CASTASGVEQYF
TRBJ1-1,TRBV19,NA,NA,TGTGCCAGTAGCAGAGGGAACACTGAAGCTTTCTTT,CASSRGNTEAFF
TRBJ1-1,TRBV18,NA,NA,TGTGCCAGCTCCCCGAGGGGGACAACGAACACTGAAGCTTTCTTT,CASSPRGTTNTEAFF
TRBJ2-2,TRBV21-1,NA,NA,TGTGCCAGCAGCATGGACAGTTCTAGCGGGCCAAACACCGGGGAGCTGTTTTTT,CASSMDSSSGPNTGELFF
TRBJ2-2,TRBV12-5,NA,NA,TGTGCTAGTGGTTTGCGATCGGGGGGCGCGACCACCGGGGAGCTGTTTTTT,CASGLRSGGATTGELFF
TRBJ1-4,TRBV19,TRBD1,NA,TGTGCCAGTAGTAACACAGGGGCCGAAAAACTGTTTTTT,CASSNTGAEKLFF
TRBJ1-5,TRBV19,TRBD1,NA,TGTGCCAGTAGTACTCGACAGGGGCCAGGAGCAAATCAGCCCCAGCATTTT,CASSTRQGPGANQPQHF
TRBJ1-1,TRBV7-2,TRBD1,NA,TGTGCCAGCAGCTTAGAGACAGGGTTTCGTGGAGCTTTCTTT,CASSLETGFRGAFF
TRBJ2-2,TRBV4-1,NA,NA,TGCGCCAGCAGCCAAGAGACTGAGAACACCGGGGAGCTGTTTTTT,CASSQETENTGELFF
TRBJ2-1,TRBV11-1,NA,NA,TGTGCCAGCAGCTCGCGGGGCCGTAGCTCCTACAATGAGCAGTTCTTC,CASSSRGRSSYNEQFF
TRBJ2-2,TRBV29-1,NA,NA,TGCAGCGTTGAAGAGGGGCGGGGAGCCGGGGGGCTGTTTTTT,CSVEEGRGAGGLFF
TRBJ1-2,TRBV21-1,NA,few,TGTGCCAGCAGCAACAGGGGGGACGGAGGCTACACCTTC,CASSNRGDGGYTF
TRBJ1-1,TRBV5-1,TRBD1,NA,TGCGCCAGCAGCTTCCGGACAGGGGAGAACACTGAAGCTTTCTTT,CASSFRTGENTEAFF